This T cell receptor (beta chain) was retrieved from a study of cytomegalovirus exposure and HLA in healthy donors. General observations from the study: Presence/absence results assume similar sequencing depth per donor, which may not hold. A likely sequencing artifact accounted for one observed cluster of highly shared sequence variants. Later genetic work tied a missense DCLRE1C variant to beta-chain V and J trimming.

In the PCR, 60 Vbeta and 13 Jbeta primers were used. Data came from immunoSEQ multiplex PCR; TCRdb stores just in-frame clones and leaves some out. This sample has about 190,000 clones, with 70% to 75% found just once. CDR3 size: 17 residues. CDR1 and CDR2 from the germline V gene are MDHEN and SYDVKM. The V gene end was trimmed by 3 bases and the J gene end by 0 bases; junction bases not matched to a gene: 8. About this clone: The antigen is undetermined.

Sequencing input: PBMCs. The chain carries TRBV28 and TRBJ1-5; 7 bases align to TRBD1. The source of this sequence is a woman in her 30s in good health and CMV-seropositive. CDR3 residues: CASSFPTGPYSNQPQHF. DNA of the CDR3: TGTGCCAGCAGTTTTCCGACAGGGCCATATAGCAATCAGCCCCAGCATTTT.